These 10 T cell receptor beta chains originate from one sample sequenced in a study of T cells in Graves' hyperthyroidism and ophthalmopathy. It was RNA transcripts that yielded the amplified TCR beta CDR3 regions. During a first-round RT-PCR of the TCR CDR3, the HTBI primer set was used. TCRdb redid the calling of the multiplex PCR reads with MiXCR, one entry per CDR3 protein. The data show roughly 250,000 distinct CDR3 sequences, with 13% to 15% seen just once and about an eighth held by the top ten. The sequenced sample consisted of blood. These TCRs come from a middle-aged woman with Graves' hyperthyroidism that later progressed to Graves' ophthalmopathy.

This clonotype was recorded a few times. Possible read error: a much larger clone is one base away. The rearrangement joins TRBV11-2 to TRBJ2-1; D gene ambiguous. CDR3 length: 14 residues. Per the germline V gene, CDR1 is SGHAT and CDR2 is FQNNGV. Trimming stripped 6 bases from V and 5 bases from J, with 14 bases between. CDR3 in amino acids: CASRSPGPHNEQFF. The CDR3 DNA follows: TGTGCCAGCAGAAGTCCGGGCCCCCACAATGAGCAGTTCTTC.

This clonotype was recorded at least ten times. The rearrangement joins TRBV2 to TRBJ1-1; unclear D gene. There are 14 residues in the CDR3. The germline V gene has CDR1 SNHLY and CDR2 FYNNEI. Trimming took 2 bases from V and 3 from J, leaving 10 bases between them. The CDR3 spells CASSEPQGDTEAFF. For the CDR3, the DNA is TGTGCCAGCAGTGAACCCCAAGGAGACACTGAAGCTTTCTTT.

The table lists this clonotype with a few counts. This chain links TRBV3-1 with TRBJ1-2; D is uncertain. The CDR3 is 12 amino acids. Trimming took off 0 bases at V and 10 bases at J, with 9 bases between the two ends. Per the germline V gene, CDR1 is LGHDT and CDR2 is YNNKEL (reference sequence). The DNA of the CDR3 is TGTGCCAGCAGCCAAGATGGGAGGGACTACACCTTC. The encoded protein is CASSQDGRDYTF.

This chain connects TRBV18 to TRBJ1-3, with D possibly matching TRBD1 (5 bases). This CDR3 spans 16 amino acids. V dropped 3 bases and J dropped 5 bases, with 17 bases sitting between them. Germline CDR1 reads KGHSH; CDR2 reads LQKENI. The CDR3 is CASSPRDWTPRNTIYF. The CDR3 DNA is TGTGCCAGCTCACCCCGGGACTGGACCCCTCGAAACACCATATATTTT.

A few counts support this clonotype. The rearrangement uses TRBV6-4 and TRBJ2-6, with no clear D. Looked up from germline, CDR1 is MRHNA and CDR2 is SNTAGT. The CDR3 sequence is 14 residues long. Trimming stripped 4 bases from V and 1 base from J, with 5 bases between. The CDR3 here is CASSGQSGANVLTF. The CDR3, as DNA: TGTGCCAGCAGTGGACAATCTGGGGCCAACGTCCTGACTTTC.

In its sample, this clonotype was seen many times. The chain recombines TRBV7-9 with TRBJ1-2; 12 nucleotides line up with TRBD1. The CDR3 is 14 amino acids. From germline, CDR1 is SEHNR and CDR2 FQNEAQ (reference sequence). V shed 4 bases, J shed 8 bases, and the junction held 5 bases outside the gene matches. The CDR3 here is CASSYPGTGGGYTF. In nucleotides, the CDR3 is TGTGCCAGCAGCTACCCCGGGACAGGGGGCGGCTACACCTTC.

Only a few counts were recorded for this clonotype. This may stem from a read error, because a much larger clone lies one nucleotide away. The V call is TRBV28, the J call TRBJ2-7; perhaps D is TRBD1 or TRBD2 (5 bases each). Trimming shortened V by 6 bases and J by 2 bases, and 17 bases separated the two germline ends. Germline V gene lookup returns CDR1 MDHEN and CDR2 SYDVKM. CDR3 length: 15 amino acids. DNA for the CDR3: TGTGCCAGCAGCCACTCGGCAGGGAGCCCCTACGAGCAGTACTTC. It specifies CASSHSAGSPYEQYF.

This clonotype appeared many times. The chain employs TRBV7-9 and TRBJ2-1; maybe TRBD1 (6 bases). The CDR3 loop spans 17 amino acids. The germline CDR1 and CDR2 sequences are SEHNR and FQNEAQ (reference sequence). V was clipped by 5 bases and J by 2 bases, with 19 bases between them. For the CDR3, the DNA is TGTGCCAGCAGCCGTTCTTCGCGGACAGCGACCTACAATGAGCAGTTCTTC. It encodes CASSRSSRTATYNEQFF.

This clonotype appeared many times. The chain joins TRBV5-1 to TRBJ2-7; possibly TRBD1 for D (7 bases). CDR1 is SGHRS, CDR2 YFSETQ, per germline. CDR3 length: 15 amino acids. With 4 bases removed from V and 7 bases from J, the gap between germline ends came to 21 bases. This chain's CDR3 is CASSLTQTGTREQYF. CDR3 coding DNA: TGCGCCAGCAGCCTCACTCAGACAGGGACTCGAGAGCAGTACTTC.

This clonotype was recorded many times. The chain employs TRBV6-1 and TRBJ1-5; D not resolved. The V end lost 6 bases, the J end lost 0 bases, and 12 bases lay between the germline ends. The germline V gene encodes CDR1 MNHNS and CDR2 SASEGT. This CDR3 has 15 residues. For the CDR3, the DNA is TGTGCCAGCAGACTGACGGCACATAGCAATCAGCCCCAGCATTTT. Protein sequence: CASRLTAHSNQPQHF.